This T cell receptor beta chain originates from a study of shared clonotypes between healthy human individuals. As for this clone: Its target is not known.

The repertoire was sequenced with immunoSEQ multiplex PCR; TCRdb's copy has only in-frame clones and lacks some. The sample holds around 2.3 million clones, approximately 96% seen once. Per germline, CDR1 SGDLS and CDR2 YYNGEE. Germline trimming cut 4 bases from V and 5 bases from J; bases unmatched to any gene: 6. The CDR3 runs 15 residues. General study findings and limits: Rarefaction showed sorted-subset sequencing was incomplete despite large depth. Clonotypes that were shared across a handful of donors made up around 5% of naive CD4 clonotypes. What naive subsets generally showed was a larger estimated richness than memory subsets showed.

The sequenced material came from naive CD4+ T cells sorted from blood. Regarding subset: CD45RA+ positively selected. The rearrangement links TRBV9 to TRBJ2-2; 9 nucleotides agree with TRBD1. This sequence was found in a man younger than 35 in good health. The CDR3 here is CASSSRTGDTGELFF. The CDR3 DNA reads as TGTGCCAGCAGCTCCCGGACAGGGGATACCGGGGAGCTGTTTTTT.